These 16 T cell receptor beta chains originate from one sample sequenced in a study of shared clonotypes between healthy human individuals (dated by TCRdb to 2018 to 2021). CD8 naive samples were obtained by positive selection for CCR7 among CD45RO-negative cells, yielding a CD45RA+CCR7+ population from which TemRA cells were excluded. The library was obtained by the immunoSEQ multiplex PCR assay. TCRdb's version of the immuneACCESS table is confined to in-frame rearrangements and falls short of the full clone set. An unresolved V gene accounts for under half of the shortfall where checked; the remainder is of unknown origin. Here the sample has around 2,000,000 clones; around 93% occur a single time. Together, the top ten hold roughly 1.7% of the sample. The specimen was naive CD8+ T cells from PBMCs. Reading the label with the study, this specimen's cell subset or site is: CD45RA+CCR7+. Receptors originate from a man aged 18-30 years in good health. Some clones in this sample may be carry-over from other donors' samples.

The chain recombines TRBV5-6 with TRBJ2-6; D is unclear. V was clipped by 2 bases and J by 3 bases, with 9 bases between them. The CDR3 is 15 amino acids. Germline V gene sequence: CDR1 SGHDT, CDR2 YYEEEE. CDR3 amino acids: CASSLSLGGANVLTF. CDR3 bases: TGTGCCAGCAGCTTAAGCCTCGGTGGGGCCAACGTCCTGACTTTC.

The chain is built from TRBV29-1 and TRBJ2-7; 7 positions match TRBD1. This CDR3 is built from 11 residues. CDR1 is SQVTM, CDR2 ANQGSEA, per germline. V lost 7 bases, J lost 3 bases, and 3 bases stayed unmatched. This CDR3 is CSGQGVYEQYF. The CDR3 nucleotides read TGCAGCGGACAGGGAGTCTACGAGCAGTACTTC.

CDR3 bases: TGTGCCAGCAGCTTAGGGATTGAGCAGTTCTTC. Protein: CASSLGIEQFF. V usage is TRBV7-8 and J usage is TRBJ2-1; D unclear. The germline gives CDR1 SGHVS, CDR2 FQNEAQ. V gave up 1 base and J gave up 9 bases, with 4 bases separating them. This CDR3 is built from 11 residues.

This chain connects TRBV27 to TRBJ1-1, with D hard to call. From germline, CDR1 is MNHEY and CDR2 SMNVEV (reference sequence). V dropped 3 bases and J dropped 5 bases, with 10 bases sitting between them. The CDR3 is 13 residues long. CDR3 bases: TGTGCCAGCAGTTTGGGTTTGCGTACTGAAGCTTTCTTT. Translated, it gives CASSLGLRTEAFF.

On this clone itself: At one end the junction does not follow the germline gene, possibly because of a read error. The chain links TRBV18 to TRBJ1-1, with 7 nucleotides matching TRBD1. Germline V CDR1 and CDR2: KGHSH, LQKENI. This CDR3 is 16 amino acids long. Here the CDR3 DNA reads TGTGCCAGCTCCCCACGGAGACAGGGAATGTACACTGAAGCTTTCTTT. Residues: CASSPRRQGMYTEAFF.

The rearrangement links TRBV6-4 to TRBJ1-1; TRBD1 aligns across 9 bases. Germline CDR1 MRHNA, CDR2 SNTAGT. The CDR3 runs 17 residues. The V gene end was trimmed by 9 bases and the J gene end by 5 bases; junction bases not matched to a gene: 19. CDR3 nucleotide sequence: TGTGCCAGGAGCGGGGACAGGGAAACGAAGGGAAAGACTGAAGCTTTCTTT. It translates to CARSGDRETKGKTEAFF.

This clone came up once. The chain has TRBV28 and TRBJ2-6, with D possibly being TRBD1 (6 bases). Germline assignment: CDR1 MDHEN and CDR2 SYDVKM. The CDR3 length is 18 residues. Trimming removed 7 bases from V and 0 bases from J, with 19 bases in between. This chain's CDR3 is CASTFGQGLYSGANVLTF. The CDR3 DNA reads TGTGCCAGCACCTTCGGGCAGGGGCTGTACTCTGGGGCCAACGTCCTGACTTTC.

The V call is TRBV7-9, the J call TRBJ2-5; 10 nucleotides align to TRBD2. Trimming took 4 bases from V and 5 from J; bases not matched to a gene: 10. This CDR3 region has 16 residues. Germline lookup yields CDR1 SEHNR and CDR2 FQNEAQ (reference sequence). CDR3 sequence reads: CASSSSLAGGWETQYF. CDR3 sequence (DNA): TGTGCCAGCAGCTCATCCTTAGCGGGAGGCTGGGAGACCCAGTACTTC.

The chain joins TRBV7-8 to TRBJ2-7; 8 nucleotides match TRBD2. The CDR3 loop spans 14 amino acids. V trimming: 5 bases; J trimming: 5 bases; junction bases outside the gene matches: 8. Germline-derived CDR1 and CDR2 are SGHVS and FQNEAQ. The chain's CDR3 is CASSAGLVAHEQYF. DNA for the CDR3: TGTGCCAGCAGCGCGGGACTAGTTGCCCACGAGCAGTACTTC. Using reference TRBV7-8 and TRBJ2-7 for the parts outside the CDR3, the full variable domain is GAGVSQSPRYKVAKRGQDVALRCDPISGHVSLFWYQQALGQGPEFLTYFQNEAQLDKSGLPSDRFFAERPEGSVSTLKIQRTQQEDSAVYLCASSAGLVAHEQYFGPGTRLTVT.

V gene TRBV7-8 combines with J gene TRBJ2-7; 10 bases fit TRBD1. The trim removed 4 bases at V and 6 bases at J, leaving 9 bases unmatched. Germline V gene sequence: CDR1 SGHVS, CDR2 FQNEAQ. The CDR3 length is 15 residues. The CDR3 coding sequence is TGTGCCAGCAGCTCCTGGGACAGGGGCGTCTTCGAGCAGTACTTC. Its translation is CASSSWDRGVFEQYF.

V is TRBV28 and J is TRBJ1-3; no clear D gene. V lost 4 bases and J lost 4, with 11 bases in between. The CDR3 spans 14 residues. The germline V gene encodes CDR1 MDHEN and CDR2 SYDVKM. CDR3 residues: CASSWRAMGNTIYF. In nucleotides, the CDR3 is TGTGCCAGCAGTTGGCGGGCGATGGGAAACACCATATATTTT. Full variable domain (missing parts from reference TRBV28 and TRBJ1-3): DVKVTQSSRYLVKRTGEKVFLECVQDMDHENMFWYRQDPGLGLRLIYFSYDVKMKEKGDIPEGYSVSREKKERFSLILESASTNQTSMYLCASSWRAMGNTIYFGEGSWLTVV.

The V gene is TRBV27, the J gene TRBJ1-4; 7 bases map to TRBD1. There are 17 residues in the CDR3. The J segment lost 2 bases and the V segment lost 4 bases, leaving 10 bases of the junction unmatched. Germline CDR1 reads MNHEY; CDR2 reads SMNVEV (reference sequence). The CDR3 spells CASSSGPHRGTNEKLFF. CDR3 nucleotides: TGTGCCAGCAGTTCGGGCCCTCACAGGGGCACTAATGAAAAACTGTTTTTT.

The chain employs TRBV4-1 and TRBJ2-7, with D possibly being TRBD1 (6 bases). The germline V gene has CDR1 MGHRA and CDR2 YSYEKL. Trimming removed 3 bases at V and 5 bases at J, with 17 bases between. This CDR3 region has 15 residues. The CDR3 here is CASSQPRGGFDEQYF. The CDR3 DNA sequence: TGCGCCAGCAGCCAGCCTCGAGGGGGTTTCGACGAGCAGTACTTC.

This chain joins TRBV28 and TRBJ1-5; a weak D match, TRBD1 (6 bases). Germline CDR1 MDHEN, CDR2 SYDVKM. The CDR3 has 15 amino acids. V was clipped by 4 bases and J by 4 bases, with 14 bases between them. CDR3: CASSYEEGDNQPQHF. In DNA form, the CDR3 reads TGTGCCAGCAGTTACGAGGAGGGGGATAATCAGCCCCAGCATTTT.

This rearrangement joins TRBV18 to TRBJ2-7; no definite D call. Trimming stripped 0 bases from V and 0 bases from J, with 15 bases between. Germline-derived CDR1 and CDR2 are KGHSH and LQKENI. The CDR3 length is 17 residues. The chain's CDR3 is CASSPPSAGRISYEQYF. The DNA of the CDR3 is TGTGCCAGCTCACCACCGTCGGCAGGTCGTATCTCCTACGAGCAGTACTTC.

The chain has TRBV6-6 and TRBJ2-1; no clear D. In germline, CDR1 is MNHNY, CDR2 SVGAGI (reference sequence). The CDR3 is 14 residues long. V lost 9 bases and J 8 bases, leaving 20 bases between the germline ends. The CDR3 region is CASTQPPLGYEQFF. CDR3 nucleotides: TGTGCCAGTACCCAACCCCCACTTGGGTATGAGCAGTTCTTC.